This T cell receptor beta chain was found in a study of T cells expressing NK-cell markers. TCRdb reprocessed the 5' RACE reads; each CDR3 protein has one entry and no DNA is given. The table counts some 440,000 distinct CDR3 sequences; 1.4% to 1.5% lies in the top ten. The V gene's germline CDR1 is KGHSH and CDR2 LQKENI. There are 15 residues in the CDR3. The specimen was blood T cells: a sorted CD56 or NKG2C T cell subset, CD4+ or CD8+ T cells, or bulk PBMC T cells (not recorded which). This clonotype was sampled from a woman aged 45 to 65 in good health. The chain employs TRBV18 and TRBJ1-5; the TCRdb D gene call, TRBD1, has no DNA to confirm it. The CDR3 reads CASSPLDREGQPQHF.